These 20 T cell receptor beta chains were all obtained from the same sample, sequenced in a study of read filtering for tumor transcriptome and immune sequencing. From 300 to 400 ng of RNA, a library with molecular barcoded alpha/delta and beta/gamma adaptors was made. A single record per CDR3 protein comes from TCRdb applying MiXCR to the reads. The data show over 4,500 distinct CDR3 sequences, with around 21% seen just once and approximately 20% held by the top ten. Sample: a population of CD138-negative cells sorted from bone marrow. These TCRs come from a donor aged 40 or over with multiple myeloma.

Regarding this clonotype: As the CDR3 is not closed by the conserved phenylalanine or tryptophan, this likely results from a read error. The CDR3 reads CASSLVARPKTQYV. The CDR3 coding sequence is TGTGCCAGCAGCTTAGTGGCTAGGCCAAAGACCCAGTACGTC. The chain links TRBV7-2 to TRBJ2-5, with D unresolved. The CDR3 runs 14 residues. Germline V gene lookup returns CDR1 SGHTA and CDR2 FQGNSA. V was shortened by 1 base and J by 6 bases, with 12 bases between the two germline ends.

This clonotype is judged medium-sized. The chain combines TRBV20-1 with TRBJ2-1; D unresolved. Per the germline V gene, CDR1 is DFQATT and CDR2 is SNEGSKA (reference sequence). The CDR3 sequence is 15 residues long. V dropped 2 bases and J dropped 8 bases, with 19 bases sitting between them. The CDR3 nucleotides read TGCAGTGCTAGAATTTCAGCCATGAGAGAAGATGAGCAGTTCTTC. Its translation: CSARISAMREDEQFF.

This clonotype has only one observation. Only one base separates this from a far larger clonotype, so it likely reflects a read error. The chain combines TRBV7-9 with TRBJ1-4; D unresolved. The J call may be in error: the DNA end matches TRBJ1-5 better. The CDR3 is 16 residues long. Germline values: CDR1 SEHNR, CDR2 FQNEAQ (reference sequence). The CDR3 bases are TGTGCCAGCAGCGGGCGGACTAGCGGAGAGGTAGATACGCAGCATTTT. Protein product: CASSGRTSGEVDTQHF.

Within the sample, this clonotype is medium-sized. The chain is built from TRBV9 and TRBJ2-3; D not certain. V dropped 5 bases and J dropped 4 bases, with 20 bases sitting between them. CDR3 length: 16 residues. Germline V CDR1 and CDR2: SGDLS, YYNGEE. The CDR3 nucleotides are TGTGCCAGCAGTGATACGGACGGTGAATTTGCAGATACGCAGTATTTT. Encoded protein: CASSDTDGEFADTQYF.

A word on this clonotype: A read error is the likely source, as a far larger clone sits one nucleotide away. The chain carries TRBV7-9 and TRBJ1-4; D is perhaps TRBD1 (5 bases). This CDR3 is 13 amino acids long. Germline CDR1 reads SEHNR; CDR2 reads FQNEAQ (reference sequence). The CDR3 DNA reads as TGTGCCAGCAGCTCCAGGACAACAGATACGCAGTGTTTT. Its translation is CASSSRTTDTQCF.

This clonotype is categorized as medium-sized (0.01 to 0.1%). The V call is TRBV27, the J call TRBJ1-1; 8 bases are shared with TRBD1. Germline CDR1 MNHEY, CDR2 SMNVEV (reference sequence). Losses at the gene ends were 4 bases for V and 1 base for J; bases not matched to a gene: 2. The CDR3 consists of 14 residues. This CDR3 is CASSSGQENTEAFF. The CDR3 region has the DNA TGTGCCAGCAGTTCGGGACAGGAGAACACTGAAGCTTTCTTT.

This clonotype is labeled medium-sized (0.01 to 0.1%). The genes are TRBV30 and TRBJ2-7; D gene uncertain. The CDR3 is made up of 15 amino acids. V lost 0 bases and J 3 bases, leaving 15 bases between the germline ends. Germline-derived CDR1 and CDR2 are GTSNPN and SVGIG (reference sequence). For the CDR3, the DNA is TGTGCCTGGAGTGTACAGTATACAGAGAGCTACGAGCAGTACTTC. Protein product: CAWSVQYTESYEQYF.

At least ten counts were recorded for this clonotype. The rearrangement joins TRBV10-3 to TRBJ1-2; the D gene is possibly TRBD1 (5 bases). V shed 0 bases and J shed 0 bases, with 14 bases lying between them. The CDR3 totals 17 residues. CDR1 is ENHRY and CDR2 is SYGVKD in the germline V gene. CDR3 DNA sequence: TGTGCCATCAGTGAGTCGAAAACAGGCTCTGCTAACTATGGCTACACCTTC. This translates into CAISESKTGSANYGYTF.

Many counts were recorded for this clonotype. The V call is TRBV19, the J call TRBJ1-5, with TRBD1 matching over 10 bases. The CDR3 covers 15 residues. CDR1 and CDR2 (germline): LNHDA, SQIVND (reference sequence). After removal of 3 bases from V and 5 bases from J, the junction contained 4 bases not matched to a gene. CDR3 sequence: CASSIWGTGDQPQHF. CDR3 in DNA: TGTGCCAGTAGTATTTGGGGGACAGGGGATCAGCCCCAGCATTTT.

This clonotype has at least ten counts. The V gene is TRBV11-2, the J gene TRBJ1-1; D unresolved. V lost 1 base and J 6 bases, leaving 15 bases between the germline ends. The V gene's germline CDR1 is SGHAT and CDR2 FQNNGV. The CDR3 is 15 amino acids. The DNA for the CDR3 is TGTGCCAGCAGCTTAGCGTTTCTACCGCACGCTGAAGCTTTCTTT. Residues: CASSLAFLPHAEAFF.

This clonotype qualifies as medium-sized. This chain connects TRBV18 to TRBJ1-4, with D uncertain. Germline V lookup: CDR1 KGHSH, CDR2 LQKENI. The CDR3 is 14 amino acids. This CDR3 is CASGQARTNEKLFF. The DNA for the CDR3 is TGTGCTAGCGGGCAGGCGAGAACTAATGAAAAACTGTTTTTT.

This clonotype occurred many times. The rearrangement uses TRBV12-3 or TRBV12-4 and TRBJ2-1; TRBD2 agrees at 9 bases. The junction had 17 bases not matched to a gene; V was cut back by 2 bases and J by 12 bases. CDR3 size: 17 residues. As DNA, the CDR3 is TGTGCCAGCAGTTTAAGCGGTATAGCGGGAGTAGAATCTCTGCAGTTCTTC. Protein: CASSLSGIAGVESLQFF.

This clonotype was seen a handful of times. This chain uses TRBV24-1 with TRBJ1-1, with D tentatively TRBD1 (6 bases). V was shortened by 5 bases and J by 8 bases, with 14 bases between the two germline ends. CDR3 size: 13 residues. CDR1 is KGHDR and CDR2 is SFDVKD in the germline V gene. The CDR3 loop reads CATSVRGGTEAFF. Here the CDR3 DNA reads TGTGCCACCAGTGTTAGGGGGGGGACCGAAGCTTTCTTT.

By proportion, this clonotype is medium-sized. The chain carries TRBV5-1 and TRBJ2-1, with D possibly being TRBD1 or TRBD2 (5 bases each). Germline values: CDR1 SGHRS, CDR2 YFSETQ. This CDR3 contains 16 residues. Trimming stripped 6 bases from V and 0 bases from J, with 16 bases between. The CDR3 reads CASNPRPGSSYNEQFF. The CDR3 nucleotides are TGCGCCAGCAACCCCCGCCCAGGGAGCTCCTACAATGAGCAGTTCTTC.

Within the sample, this clonotype is medium-sized. The chain employs TRBV12-3 or TRBV12-4 and TRBJ2-5; TRBD2 matches 9 bases. The CDR3 consists of 14 residues. The V segment lost 4 bases and the J segment 5 bases; nucleotides outside the gene matches: 5. This chain's CDR3 is CASSSGLAEETQYF. For the CDR3, the DNA is TGTGCCAGCAGTTCGGGACTAGCAGAGGAGACCCAGTACTTC.

On this clonotype: Since the CDR3 does not end with the conserved phenylalanine or tryptophan, this likely comes from a read error. The rearrangement uses TRBV27 and TRBJ2-7; D not certain. This CDR3 is built from 12 residues. V lost 6 bases and J lost 7, with 13 bases in between. Germline CDR1 reads MNHEY; CDR2 reads SMNVEV (reference sequence). The CDR3 region is CASSSILREQYL. The CDR3 nucleotides are TGTGCCAGCAGCTCGATTCTCAGGGAGCAGTACCTC.

Judged by abundance, this clonotype is medium-sized. This rearrangement joins TRBV27 to TRBJ2-1; 8 nucleotides agree with TRBD2. CDR3 length: 12 amino acids. V dropped 7 bases and J dropped 9; count of bases not matched to a gene: 5. The germline CDR1 and CDR2 sequences are MNHEY and SMNVEV (reference sequence). CDR3 protein: CASTAGGIEQFF. In nucleotides, the CDR3 is TGTGCCAGCACTGCGGGAGGTATTGAGCAGTTCTTC.

This clonotype was seen repeatedly, ten times or more. J is TRBJ2-4 and V is TRBV10-2; 8 bases fit TRBD2. The junction had 5 bases not matched to a gene; V was cut back by 4 bases and J by 6 bases. Germline V gene sequence: CDR1 WSHSY, CDR2 SAAADI. CDR3 length equals 14 residues. This CDR3 reads CASSVGRVGNIQYF. The CDR3 region has the DNA TGCGCCAGCAGTGTCGGGAGGGTAGGAAACATTCAGTACTTC.

This clonotype has just a few counts. Just one base apart from a much larger clone, this may be a read error. The chain links TRBV28 to TRBJ1-6, with D possibly matching TRBD1 (6 bases). CDR3 size: 14 residues. Germline CDR1 reads MDHEN; CDR2 reads SYDVKM. The CDR3, as DNA: TGTGCCAGTACTACCCTCAGGGGTGGGGCTGAAGCTTCCTTT. Translating gives CASTTLRGGAEASF.

This clonotype was detected once. At one boundary the junction diverges from the germline segment, which might be a read error. The gene calls are TRBV29-1 and TRBJ2-5; TRBD1 might be the D (6 bases). This CDR3 is 12 amino acids long. Germline CDR1 reads SQVTM; CDR2 reads ANQGSEA. The CDR3 here is CSVQGNEETLYF. The CDR3 region has the DNA TGCAGCGTACAGGGTAATGAAGAGACCCTGTACTTC. The full variable domain, with the rest looked up from reference TRBV29-1 and TRBJ2-5, is SAVISQKPSRDICQRGTSLTIQCQVDSQVTMMFWYRQQPGQSLTLIATANQGSEATYESGFVIDKFPISRPNLTFSTLTVSNMSPEDSSIYLCSVQGNEETLYFGPGTRLLVL.